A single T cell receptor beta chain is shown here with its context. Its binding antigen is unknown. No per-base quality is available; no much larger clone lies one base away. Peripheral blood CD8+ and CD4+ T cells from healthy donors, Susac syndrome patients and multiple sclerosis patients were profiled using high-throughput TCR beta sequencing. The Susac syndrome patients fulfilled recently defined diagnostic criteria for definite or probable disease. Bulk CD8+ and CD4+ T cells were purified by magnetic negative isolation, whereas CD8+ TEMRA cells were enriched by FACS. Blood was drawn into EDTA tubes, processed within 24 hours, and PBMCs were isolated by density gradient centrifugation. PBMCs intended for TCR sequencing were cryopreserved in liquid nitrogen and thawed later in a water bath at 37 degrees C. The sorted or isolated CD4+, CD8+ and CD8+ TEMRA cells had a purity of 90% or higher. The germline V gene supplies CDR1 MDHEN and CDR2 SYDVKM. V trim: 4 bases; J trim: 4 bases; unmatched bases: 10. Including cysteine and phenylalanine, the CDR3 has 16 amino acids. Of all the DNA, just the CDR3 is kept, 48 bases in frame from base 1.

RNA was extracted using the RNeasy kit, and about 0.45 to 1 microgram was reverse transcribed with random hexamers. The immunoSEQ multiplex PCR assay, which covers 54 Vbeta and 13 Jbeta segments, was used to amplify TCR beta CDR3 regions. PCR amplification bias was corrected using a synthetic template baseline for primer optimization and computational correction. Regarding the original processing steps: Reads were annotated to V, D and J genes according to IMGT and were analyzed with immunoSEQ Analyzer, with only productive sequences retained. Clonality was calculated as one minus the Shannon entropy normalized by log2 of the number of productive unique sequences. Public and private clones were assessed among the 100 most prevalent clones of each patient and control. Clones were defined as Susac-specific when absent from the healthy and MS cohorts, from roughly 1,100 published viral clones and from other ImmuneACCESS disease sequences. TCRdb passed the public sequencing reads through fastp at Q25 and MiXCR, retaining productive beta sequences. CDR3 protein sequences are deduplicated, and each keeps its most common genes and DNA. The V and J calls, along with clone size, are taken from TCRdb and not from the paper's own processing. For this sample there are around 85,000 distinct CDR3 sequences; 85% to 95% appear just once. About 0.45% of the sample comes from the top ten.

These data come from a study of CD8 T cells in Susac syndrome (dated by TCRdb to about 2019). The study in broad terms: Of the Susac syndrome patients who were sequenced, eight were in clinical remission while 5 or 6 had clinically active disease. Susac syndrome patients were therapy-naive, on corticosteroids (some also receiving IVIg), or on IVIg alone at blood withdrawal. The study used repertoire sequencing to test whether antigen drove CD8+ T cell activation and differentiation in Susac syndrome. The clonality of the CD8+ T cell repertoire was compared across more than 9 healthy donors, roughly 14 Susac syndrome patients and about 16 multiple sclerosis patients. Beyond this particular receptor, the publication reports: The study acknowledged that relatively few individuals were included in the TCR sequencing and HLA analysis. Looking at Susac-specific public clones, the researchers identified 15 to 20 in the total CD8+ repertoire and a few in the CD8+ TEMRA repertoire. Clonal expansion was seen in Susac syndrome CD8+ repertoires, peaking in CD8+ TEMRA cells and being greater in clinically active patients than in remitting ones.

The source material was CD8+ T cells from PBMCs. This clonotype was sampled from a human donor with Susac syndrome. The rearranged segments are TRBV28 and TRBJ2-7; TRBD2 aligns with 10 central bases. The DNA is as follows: TGTGCCAGCAGTTCTCCAGCGGGAGGGCCGAGGTACGAGCAGTACTTC. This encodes CASSSPAGGPRYEQYF. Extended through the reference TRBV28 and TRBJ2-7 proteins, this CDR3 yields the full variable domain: DVKVTQSSRYLVKRTGEKVFLECVQDMDHENMFWYRQDPGLGLRLIYFSYDVKMKEKGDIPEGYSVSREKKERFSLILESASTNQTSMYLCASSSPAGGPRYEQYFGPGTRLTVT.